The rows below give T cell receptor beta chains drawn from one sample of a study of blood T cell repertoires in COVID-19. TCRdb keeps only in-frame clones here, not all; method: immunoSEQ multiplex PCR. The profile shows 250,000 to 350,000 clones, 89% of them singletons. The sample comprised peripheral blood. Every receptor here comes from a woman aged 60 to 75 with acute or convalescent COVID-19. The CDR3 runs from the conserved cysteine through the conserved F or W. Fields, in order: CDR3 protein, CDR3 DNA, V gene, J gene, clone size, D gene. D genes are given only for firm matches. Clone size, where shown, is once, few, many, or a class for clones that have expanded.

CATGDAFRNGYTF	TGTGCCACCGGGGATGCTTTTCGAAATGGCTACACCTTC	TRBV6-5	TRBJ1-2	-	-
CASRSRDWNEKLFF	TGTGCCAGCAGGAGCCGGGACTGGAATGAAAAACTGTTTTTT	TRBV27	TRBJ1-4	once	-
CASSLTKGIGPRETQYF	TGTGCCAGCAGTTTAACTAAGGGGATCGGACCGCGAGAGACCCAGTACTTC	TRBV28	TRBJ2-5	-	-
CASSFQGRTHNEQFF	TGTGCCAGCAGCTTTCAGGGTCGTACCCACAATGAGCAGTTCTTC	TRBV5-4	TRBJ2-1	-	-
CSGGSGSGDTQYF	TGCAGCGGGGGGAGCGGGAGTGGAGATACGCAGTATTTT	TRBV29-1	TRBJ2-3	-	TRBD2
CASRPLAEAYEQYF	TGTGCCAGCAGGCCACTAGCGGAGGCCTACGAGCAGTACTTC	TRBV6-6	TRBJ2-7	-	TRBD2
CASSPFGQTLTGELFF	TGTGCCAGCAGTCCCTTCGGACAGACTCTCACCGGGGAGCTGTTTTTT	TRBV27	TRBJ2-2	-	-
CASWGPQPSYEQYF	TGTGCCTCCTGGGGGCCGCAGCCCTCCTACGAGCAGTACTTC	TRBV27	TRBJ2-7	-	-
CASSHSGLSYNEQFF	TGTGCCAGCAGCCATTCAGGACTCTCCTACAATGAGCAGTTCTTC	TRBV9	TRBJ2-1	-	-
CASSLGGASYEQYF	TGCGCCAGCAGCTTGGGCGGGGCGTCCTACGAGCAGTACTTC	TRBV5-1	TRBJ2-7	-	-
CASSFRQPNTEAFF	TGCGCCAGCAGCTTTAGACAGCCGAACACTGAAGCTTTCTTT	TRBV5-1	TRBJ1-1	-	-
CASSWRSSLTDTQYF	TGTGCCAGCAGTTGGCGGAGTTCCCTCACAGATACGCAGTATTTT	TRBV27	TRBJ2-3	-	-
CASSPPGQVRSGNTIYF	TGTGCCAGCTCACCACCGGGACAGGTCCGCTCTGGAAACACCATATATTTT	TRBV18	TRBJ1-3	-	TRBD1
CASSPTGAENTIYF	TGTGCCAGTAGTCCAACAGGGGCTGAGAACACCATATATTTT	TRBV19	TRBJ1-3	once	TRBD1
CASSLAFETQYF	TGTGCCAGCAGCTTGGCATTTGAGACCCAGTACTTC	TRBV5-4	TRBJ2-5	few	-
CASRHTGNTEAFF	TGTGCCAGCCGCCATACAGGGAACACTGAAGCTTTCTTT	TRBV28	TRBJ1-1	-	-
CASSPGAGSPLHF	TGTGCCAGCTCACCGGGGGCTGGTTCACCCCTCCACTTT	TRBV18	TRBJ1-6	-	-
CASSFGGQDNQPQHF	TGTGCCAGCAGTTTCGGGGGGCAGGACAATCAGCCCCAGCATTTT	TRBV27	TRBJ1-5	-	-
CASSLGQPYEQYF	TGTGCCAGCAGCTTAGGACAACCCTACGAGCAGTACTTC	TRBV7-9	TRBJ2-7	-	-
CASSLGGHYNEQFF	TGTGCCAGCAGCCTCGGGGGTCACTACAATGAGCAGTTCTTC	TRBV4-2	TRBJ2-1	-	-
CASSYSITSGSRSYEQYF	TGTGCCAGCAGTTACTCGATCACTAGCGGGAGTCGATCCTACGAGCAGTACTTC	TRBV6-2/TRBV6-3	TRBJ2-7	-	TRBD2
CASSQALAAYNEQFF	TGTGCCAGCAGCCAGGCACTAGCGGCCTACAATGAGCAGTTCTTC	TRBV3-1/TRBV3-2	TRBJ2-1	-	TRBD2
CASSPGLAGGEQFF	TGTGCCAGCTCGCCGGGACTAGCGGGAGGTGAGCAGTTCTTC	TRBV18	TRBJ2-1	-	TRBD2
CASSQDTGGGQPQHF	TGTGCCAGCAGCCAAGATACGGGGGGTGGTCAGCCCCAGCATTTT	TRBV4-2	TRBJ1-5	-	-
CASSPFPPGANYNEQFF	TGTGCCAGCAGCCCATTTCCCCCAGGGGCGAACTACAATGAGCAGTTCTTC	TRBV2	TRBJ2-1	-	-
CASSFSGNTIYF	TGTGCCAGCAGCTTCTCTGGAAACACCATATATTTT	TRBV28	TRBJ1-3	-	-
CASSLRGDTQYF	TGTGCCAGCAGCCTCAGGGGAGATACGCAGTATTTT	TRBV3-1/TRBV3-2	TRBJ2-3	-	-
CASSQVGGNNSPLHF	TGTGCCAGCAGCCAAGTTGGCGGAAATAATTCACCCCTCCACTTT	TRBV4-2	TRBJ1-6	-	-
CATSEPGTMDNEQFF	TGTGCCACCAGTGAACCCGGGACTATGGACAATGAGCAGTTCTTC	TRBV24-1	TRBJ2-1	-	TRBD2
CASSFGGTVSYEQYF	TGTGCCAGCAGTTTCGGCGGGACGGTCTCCTACGAGCAGTACTTC	TRBV6-5	TRBJ2-7	-	-
CSANAGPHRGANYGYTF	TGCAGCGCAAACGCTGGCCCACACAGGGGGGCTAACTATGGCTACACCTTC	TRBV29-1	TRBJ1-2	-	TRBD1
CASRREGGSYTF	TGTGCCAGCAGACGGGAGGGCGGTAGCTACACCTTC	TRBV27	TRBJ1-2	-	-
CASSQGQGYGYTF	TGCGCCAGCAGCCAGGGACAGGGCTATGGCTACACCTTC	TRBV4-1	TRBJ1-2	-	TRBD1
CASSGDSGVFF	TGTGCCAGCAGTGGGGACAGCGGTGTATTCTTT	TRBV2	TRBJ1-1	-	TRBD1
CASSPPGPQYF	TGTGCCAGCTCACCACCCGGTCCGCAGTATTTT	TRBV18	TRBJ2-3	-	-
CASSPDSPYEQYF	TGCGCCAGCAGCCCGGACTCCCCCTACGAGCAGTACTTC	TRBV5-1	TRBJ2-7	-	-
CASKLGGGPYNEQFF	TGTGCCAGTAAATTGGGCGGGGGGCCCTACAATGAGCAGTTCTTC	TRBV19	TRBJ2-1	-	TRBD2
CATSSRVSTDTQYF	TGTGCCACCAGTAGCCGGGTTAGCACAGATACGCAGTATTTT	TRBV15	TRBJ2-3	once	-
CASSEDNWSEKLFF	TGCGCCAGCAGTGAGGACAACTGGAGTGAAAAACTGTTTTTT	TRBV4-3	TRBJ1-4	few	-
CAARQGVNQPQHF	TGTGCCGCCCGGCAGGGGGTGAATCAGCCCCAGCATTTT	TRBV19	TRBJ1-5	-	TRBD1
CASSAQGYNEQFF	TGTGCCAGTAGTGCACAGGGGTACAATGAGCAGTTCTTC	TRBV19	TRBJ2-1	-	TRBD1
CASSQADRPTEAFF	TGTGCCAGCAGCCAAGCCGACAGGCCCACTGAAGCTTTCTTT	TRBV3-1/TRBV3-2	TRBJ1-1	-	-
CASSGRAENTEAFF	TGTGCCAGTAGTGGGAGGGCAGAGAACACTGAAGCTTTCTTT	TRBV19	TRBJ1-1	-	-
CASSLQWGGRNQPQHF	TGTGCCAGCAGTTTGCAGTGGGGAGGGCGAAATCAGCCCCAGCATTTT	TRBV28	TRBJ1-5	-	-
CASSKTTSGVYEQYF	TGTGCCAGCAGCAAAACGACTAGCGGGGTCTACGAGCAGTACTTC	TRBV7-2	TRBJ2-7	few	TRBD2
CASSIDSYVEPQHF	TGTGCCAGTAGTATAGACAGTTATGTTGAGCCCCAGCATTTT	TRBV19	TRBJ1-5	-	-